This TCR beta chain came from a study of blood T cell repertoires in COVID-19. The CDR3 is 12 amino acids. Germline V CDR1 and CDR2: MNHEY, SVGAGI. The V gene end was trimmed by 6 bases and the J gene end by 5 bases; junction bases not matched to a gene: 2. Libraries were prepared by immunoSEQ multiplex PCR; TCRdb keeps only in-frame clonotypes and omits some of them. The table shows about 160,000 clones, with about 86% occurring only once. The TCR comes from a woman aged 65 to 85 with COVID-19, enrolled during active disease. The J gene is TRBJ2-7, the V gene TRBV6-5, with TRBD1 identical over 9 bases. Sequenced input: peripheral blood. The CDR3: CASRRTGDEQYF. In DNA, the CDR3 is TGTGCCAGCAGGCGGACAGGGGACGAGCAGTACTTC.